These 3 T cell receptor beta chains were sequenced from one sample in a study of T cells in Graves' hyperthyroidism and ophthalmopathy. RNA transcripts served as the template for amplifying TCR beta CDR3 regions. HTBI primers were the set used in a first-round RT-PCR of the TCR CDR3. Via MiXCR, TCRdb re-called the multiplex PCR reads, giving one row per CDR3 protein. The data contain roughly 100,000 distinct CDR3 sequences, approximately 50% of them singletons. Sequencing used blood. These receptors were obtained from a man aged 40-49 years with Graves' hyperthyroidism.

V usage is TRBV20-1 and J usage is TRBJ2-3; possibly TRBD2 for D (6 bases). CDR1 and CDR2 from the germline V gene are DFQATT and SNEGSKA (reference sequence). There are 17 residues in the CDR3. Trimming shortened V by 3 bases and J by 2 bases, and 21 bases separated the two germline ends. Written as DNA, the CDR3 is TGCAGTGCTAGGCCAAGGAAGGGACTGTGGAACACAGATACGCAGTATTTT. Translating gives CSARPRKGLWNTDTQYF.

The chain joins TRBV20-1 to TRBJ1-2, with D maybe TRBD1 (6 bases). V was clipped by 5 bases and J by 6 bases, with 19 bases between them. CDR3 length: 14 amino acids. Germline-derived CDR1 and CDR2 are DFQATT and SNEGSKA (reference sequence). The CDR3 loop is CSADARGRGNGYTF. The CDR3 DNA reads TGCAGTGCTGACGCCCGGGGGCGGGGAAATGGCTACACCTTC.

This clonotype was counted a few times. The rearrangement joins TRBV7-2 to TRBJ2-2; possibly TRBD2 for D (5 bases). This CDR3 region has 15 residues. The V gene's germline CDR1 is SGHTA and CDR2 FQGNSA. V was clipped by 6 bases and J by 5 bases, with 16 bases between them. CDR3 in amino acids: CASSLIAGGTGELFF. The CDR3 region has the DNA TGTGCCAGCAGTTTAATAGCAGGAGGTACCGGGGAGCTGTTTTTT.